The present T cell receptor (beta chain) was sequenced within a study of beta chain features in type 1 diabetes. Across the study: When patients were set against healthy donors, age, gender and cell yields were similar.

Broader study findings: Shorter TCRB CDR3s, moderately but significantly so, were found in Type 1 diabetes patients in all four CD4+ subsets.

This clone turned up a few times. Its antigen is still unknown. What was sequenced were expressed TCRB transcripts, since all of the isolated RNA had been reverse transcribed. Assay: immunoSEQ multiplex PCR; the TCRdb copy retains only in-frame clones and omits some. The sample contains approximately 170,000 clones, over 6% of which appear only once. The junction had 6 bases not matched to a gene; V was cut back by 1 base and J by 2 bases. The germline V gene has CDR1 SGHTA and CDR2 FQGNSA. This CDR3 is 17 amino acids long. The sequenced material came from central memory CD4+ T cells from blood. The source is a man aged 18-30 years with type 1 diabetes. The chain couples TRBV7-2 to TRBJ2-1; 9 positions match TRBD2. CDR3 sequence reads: CASSLDLSSGTYNEQFF. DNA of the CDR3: TGTGCCAGCAGCTTAGATCTGTCTAGCGGGACCTACAATGAGCAGTTCTTC.